This T cell receptor (beta chain) was identified during a study of blood T cell repertoires in COVID-19. On the study more broadly: The study drew acute and convalescent COVID-19 samples from the United States, Italy and Spain. The analysed material was cDNA or gDNA that came from T cells, B-cell-depleted T cells, or PBMCs.

Study members were between about 18 and 95 years old and lived in fewer than 30 US regions. As handled by the study authors: Amplifying reference gene primers gave estimates of nucleated cell counts. This table comes from immunoSEQ multiplex PCR, and its TCRdb copy is limited to in-frame clones, with some not included. From that table come the V and J calls and clone size; the DNA was used to work out D and trimming. Of 250,000 to 300,000 clones listed, roughly nine tenths are singletons. The CDR3 sequence is 16 residues long. The V end was cut by 5 bases, the J end by 10 bases, with 24 bases between. Germline lookup yields CDR1 MNHEY and CDR2 SVGEGT.

Sequenced: PBMCs or T cells enriched from blood (not recorded which). The sequence was obtained from a human donor in a cohort exposed to, infected with or recovered from COVID-19 (not recorded which). The donor label of this sample is uncertain. This chain connects TRBV6-2 or TRBV6-3 to TRBJ2-1, with D possibly being TRBD2 (6 bases). Here the CDR3 reads CASSPLGGGLLGEQFF. As DNA, the CDR3 is TGTGCCAGCAGTCCCCTGGGAGGCGGCCTCTTAGGGGAGCAGTTCTTC.